The 16 T cell receptor beta chains listed next were all sequenced from one sample in a study of T-cell memory formation after mild COVID-19. TCRdb recomputed calls from the 5' RACE reads with MiXCR, one row per CDR3 protein. The table includes about half a million distinct CDR3 sequences, 15% to 20% detected once. Sequencing was carried out using PBMCs or a T cell subset sorted from them (not recorded which). Receptors were obtained from an adult woman who had mild COVID-19 (a few samples of this study predate the infection). Cell type and time point are not known.

The chain uses TRBV29-1 and TRBJ1-1; TRBD1 might be the D (5 bases). Germline values: CDR1 SQVTM, CDR2 ANQGSEA. V lost 3 bases to trimming and J lost 8 bases, with 13 bases between them. CDR3 length equals 12 residues. Written as DNA, the CDR3 is TGCAGCGTTGAGGGGACGAAGTTCGAAGCTTTCTTT. It codes for CSVEGTKFEAFF. The full variable domain, its missing parts supplied by reference TRBV29-1 and TRBJ1-1, is SAVISQKPSRDICQRGTSLTIQCQVDSQVTMMFWYRQQPGQSLTLIATANQGSEATYESGFVIDKFPISRPNLTFSTLTVSNMSPEDSSIYLCSVEGTKFEAFFGQGTRLTVV.

The J gene is TRBJ1-4, the V gene TRBV7-9, with no clear D. This CDR3 has 12 residues. Germline loops: CDR1 SEHNR, CDR2 FQNEAQ (reference sequence). Trimming took off 3 bases at V and 7 bases at J, with 6 bases between the two ends. DNA for the CDR3: TGTGCCAGCAGCTTGATGGGTGAAAAACTGTTTTTT. It codes for CASSLMGEKLFF.

This clonotype showed up just a few times. This rearrangement joins TRBV15 to TRBJ2-1; 7 bases line up with TRBD2. CDR1 LNHNV and CDR2 YYDKDF come from the germline V gene (reference sequence). This CDR3 comprises 15 residues. The trim removed 7 bases at V and 6 bases at J, leaving 12 bases unmatched. CDR3 nucleotides: TGTGCCACCACAACTAGCGAGGAATACGGCAATGAGCAGTTCTTC. As protein: CATTTSEEYGNEQFF.

CDR3 residues: CASSPSDRGEETQYF. CDR3 in DNA: TGTGCCAGCAGCCCATCCGACAGGGGAGAAGAGACCCAGTACTTC. The J gene is TRBJ2-5, the V gene TRBV12-3 or TRBV12-4, with 8 bases that match TRBD1. This CDR3 has 15 amino acids. J gave up 3 bases and V 6 bases, and 9 bases lay outside the gene matches.

This clonotype was observed a handful of times. V is TRBV12-3 or TRBV12-4 and J is TRBJ2-3; 10 nucleotides line up with TRBD2. Trimming cost V 6 bases and J 6 bases; bases outside gene matches: 12. The CDR3 runs 16 residues. CDR3 protein: CASSKGASGGGDTQYF. In DNA, the CDR3 is TGTGCCAGCAGCAAAGGGGCTAGCGGGGGAGGGGATACGCAGTATTTT.

This clonotype was seen many times. The chain is built from TRBV12-3 or TRBV12-4 and TRBJ1-1, with D unclear. Trimming removed 3 bases at V and 4 bases at J, with 9 bases between. This CDR3 is built from 13 residues. DNA of the CDR3: TGTGCCAGCAGTTTGTCCCGGGGCACTGAAGCTTTCTTT. Encoded protein: CASSLSRGTEAFF.

CDR3 region: CASSRTSGGGDTQYF. DNA for the CDR3: TGTGCCAGCAGTCGGACTAGCGGGGGTGGAGATACGCAGTATTTT. The V call is TRBV6-6, the J call TRBJ2-3; TRBD2 agrees at 13 bases. J gave up 5 bases and V 5 bases, and 4 bases lay outside the gene matches. The germline gives CDR1 MNHNY, CDR2 SVGAGI (reference sequence). The CDR3 extends over 15 amino acids.

This clonotype was observed many times. J is TRBJ2-7 and V is TRBV5-1; D is possibly TRBD1 (6 bases). Germline CDR1 is SGHRS and CDR2 is YFSETQ. V lost 0 bases and J lost 6, with 16 bases in between. The length of the CDR3 is 15 residues. DNA of the CDR3: TGCGCCAGCAGCTTGGATGGACAGCCGAGGGGCGAGCAGTACTTC. Translation gives CASSLDGQPRGEQYF. The full variable domain, rest sourced from reference TRBV5-1 and TRBJ2-7, is KAGVTQTPRYLIKTRGQQVTLSCSPISGHRSVSWYQQTPGQGLQFLFEYFSETQRNKGNFPGRFSGRQFSNSRSEMNVSTLELGDSALYLCASSLDGQPRGEQYFGPGTRLTVT.

The chain is built from TRBV20-1 and TRBJ1-5, with D perhaps matching TRBD1 (6 bases). The germline gives CDR1 DFQATT, CDR2 SNEGSKA (reference sequence). The V end was cut by 2 bases, the J end by 3 bases, with 20 bases between. This CDR3 contains 17 residues. CDR3 DNA: TGCAGTGCTAGAAGCGGAGGGGACGACAGGTACAATCAGCCCCAGCATTTT. Its translation is CSARSGGDDRYNQPQHF.

This clonotype was counted only a few times. The V and J genes are TRBV3-1 and TRBJ2-2, with 7 bases identical to TRBD2. The V segment lost 0 bases and the J segment 2 bases; nucleotides outside the gene matches: 6. CDR1 and CDR2 from the germline V gene are LGHDT and YNNKEL (reference sequence). The CDR3 sequence is 17 residues long. The DNA for the CDR3 is TGTGCCAGCAGCCAAGAAGCAGCGGGGCGCAACACCGGGGAGCTGTTTTTT. Translated, it gives CASSQEAAGRNTGELFF.

This clonotype occurred once. This sequence joins TRBV6-5 and TRBJ1-1, with a weak D call TRBD1 (5 bases). Germline V gene lookup returns CDR1 MNHEY and CDR2 SVGAGI. CDR3 length: 12 amino acids. Trimming shortened V by 8 bases and J by 6 bases, and 13 bases separated the two germline ends. CDR3 loop: CASVTGDAEAFF. For the CDR3, the DNA is TGTGCCAGCGTGACGGGGGATGCTGAAGCTTTCTTT.

In this sample, this clonotype turned up a few times. The chain recombines TRBV20-1 with TRBJ2-1; the match to TRBD2 covers 11 bases. The germline CDR1 and CDR2 sequences are DFQATT and SNEGSKA (reference sequence). The CDR3 sequence is 14 residues long. Trimming removed 4 bases from V and 6 bases from J; junction bases left unmatched: 5. The CDR3 DNA reads TGCAGTGCTACAACTAGCGGGAGACTCAATGAGCAGTTCTTC. As protein: CSATTSGRLNEQFF.

The chain couples TRBV12-3 or TRBV12-4 to TRBJ2-3; weak D call: TRBD1 (6 bases). The CDR3 runs 12 residues. V was trimmed by 5 bases and J by 9 bases, leaving 12 bases between them. This CDR3 is CASSPPTGTQYF. The CDR3 region has the DNA TGTGCCAGCAGTCCACCGACAGGCACGCAGTATTTT.

This clonotype was recorded a few times. The gene calls are TRBV24-1 and TRBJ1-2; D uncertain. The V gene lost 3 bases and the J gene lost 7 bases, with 8 bases spanning the gap. Germline V gives CDR1 KGHDR, CDR2 SFDVKD. This CDR3 has 12 amino acids. DNA of the CDR3: TGTGCCACCAGTGATGGGGTGCGTGGCTACACCTTC. As protein: CATSDGVRGYTF.

This clonotype was counted a few times. The V call is TRBV5-1, the J call TRBJ2-3; D uncertain. Germline V CDR1 and CDR2: SGHRS, YFSETQ. Between the trimmed V and J ends, which lost 1 base and 0 bases, there was a span of 9 bases. This CDR3 contains 15 residues. The CDR3 bases are TGCGCCAGCAGCTTGACAGTCCCAAGCACAGATACGCAGTATTTT. It codes for CASSLTVPSTDTQYF.

This clonotype came up many times. The V and J genes are TRBV7-8 and TRBJ2-1; 8 bases agree with TRBD2. Germline CDR1 reads SGHVS; CDR2 reads FQNEAQ. The CDR3 has 15 residues. Trimming took 0 bases from V and 7 from J; bases not matched to a gene: 5. The CDR3 bases are TGTGCCAGCAGCTTAGCAGCGACTAGCGAGAATGAGCAGTTCTTC. Protein product: CASSLAATSENEQFF. Combining the CDR3 with reference TRBV7-8 and TRBJ2-1 gives the whole variable domain GAGVSQSPRYKVAKRGQDVALRCDPISGHVSLFWYQQALGQGPEFLTYFQNEAQLDKSGLPSDRFFAERPEGSVSTLKIQRTQQEDSAVYLCASSLAATSENEQFFGPGTRLTVL.